This T cell receptor (beta chain) was captured by sequencing in a study of OX40 agonist ivuxolimab in advanced cancers. Study overall: Recorded diagnoses for dose-escalation patients were hepatocellular carcinoma, melanoma, renal cell or head and neck cancer. Whole-study results and caveats: Among the lowest levels of clonal expansion were found in partial responders at 0.1-3.0 mg/kg. The study found that CD8+ T cells averaged more expanded clones than CD4+.

The germline CDR1 and CDR2 sequences are MNHEY and SVGAGI. V lost 7 bases and J lost 0, with 7 bases in between. The CDR3 is 13 residues long. Profiling relied on immunoSEQ multiplex PCR, and the TCRdb table lists in-frame clones only, not all of them. The sample holds some 73,000 clones; roughly nine tenths are singletons and the top ten take approximately 8.4%. As to this clone: Its antigen is not known.

This clonotype was obtained from an adult with an advanced solid tumor such as melanoma, head and neck, liver or kidney cancer. The sequenced sample was CD4+ or CD8+ T cells sorted from blood, obtained in a trial of the OX40 agonist ivuxolimab. V and J are TRBV6-5 and TRBJ1-5; D is uncertain. The CDR3 sequence is CASKVYSNQPQHF. The CDR3 region has the DNA TGTGCCAGCAAAGTTTATAGCAATCAGCCCCAGCATTTT.